This is a list of T cell receptor beta chains from one sample in a study of cytomegalovirus exposure and HLA in healthy donors. Using immunoSEQ multiplex PCR, the repertoire was profiled, and TCRdb retains in-frame clones only, with some absent. This table has about 110,000 clones, over 70% appearing once. Sample: PBMCs. All receptors derive from a boy younger than 18 in good health and CMV-seronegative. The CDR3 runs from the conserved cysteine through the conserved F or W. D genes are given only for firm matches. Clone size is stated in some rows and not others, as once, few, many or a class when expanded.

j_call d_call clone_size v_call cdr3_aa cdr3_nt
TRBJ2-3 NA NA TRBV19 CASSMWAADTQYF TGTGCCAGTAGTATGTGGGCCGCAGATACGCAGTATTTT
TRBJ2-5 TRBD2 NA TRBV2 CASSIRLANQETQYF TGTGCCAGCAGCATCCGACTAGCGAACCAAGAGACCCAGTACTTC
TRBJ1-3 NA NA TRBV28 CASSRRGNTIYF TGTGCCAGCAGCCGGCGGGGAAACACCATATATTTT
TRBJ2-1 NA NA TRBV11-1 CASSLGKSEQFF TGTGCCAGCAGCTTAGGCAAGAGTGAGCAGTTCTTC
TRBJ2-3 TRBD2 few TRBV4-1 CASSRLAGGPTSDTQYF TGCGCCAGCAGCCGGCTAGCGGGAGGCCCCACCTCAGATACGCAGTATTTT
TRBJ1-2 NA NA TRBV6-5 CASKNEGYGYTF TGTGCCAGCAAAAACGAGGGCTATGGCTACACCTTC
TRBJ1-3 NA NA TRBV28 CASRGGGNSGNTIYF TGTGCCAGCAGAGGCGGGGGAAACTCTGGAAACACCATATATTTT
TRBJ2-7 TRBD2 NA TRBV7-2 CASSLGRLAGYYEQYF TGTGCCAGCAGCTTAGGGCGTCTAGCGGGGTACTACGAGCAGTACTTC
TRBJ1-1 NA NA TRBV2 CASSERPVFSEAFF TGTGCCAGCAGTGAGCGTCCCGTTTTCTCTGAAGCTTTCTTT
TRBJ2-7 TRBD2 few TRBV4-1 CASSQDPSGGDYEQYF TGCGCCAGCAGCCAAGATCCTAGCGGGGGGGACTACGAGCAGTACTTC
TRBJ1-1 NA once TRBV7-6 CASSSWASEAFF TGTGCCAGCAGCTCATGGGCGAGTGAAGCTTTCTTT
TRBJ2-7 TRBD1 NA TRBV27 CASSYRDSSYEQYF TGTGCCAGCAGCTACCGGGACAGCAGCTACGAGCAGTACTTC
TRBJ2-1 NA NA TRBV27 CASSLATASKQFF TGTGCCAGCAGTCTAGCTACAGCTAGTAAGCAGTTCTTC
TRBJ1-4 NA NA TRBV6-5 CATRKEGANEKLFF TGTGCCACCCGAAAGGAAGGGGCTAATGAAAAACTGTTTTTT
TRBJ2-7 NA NA TRBV30 CAWSETGVSYEQYF TGTGCCTGGAGTGAGACGGGAGTCTCCTACGAGCAGTACTTC
TRBJ2-7 NA few TRBV29-1 CSVIKGAPYEQYF TGCAGCGTGATTAAAGGGGCTCCCTACGAGCAGTACTTC
TRBJ1-1 NA NA TRBV6-1 CASSEPGESTEAFF TGTGCCAGCAGTGAGCCAGGGGAGAGCACTGAAGCTTTCTTT
TRBJ1-1 NA NA TRBV6-6 CASLLGATEAFF TGTGCCAGCTTGCTGGGAGCTACTGAAGCTTTCTTT